This T cell receptor beta chain stems from a study of tumor and adjacent non-tumor tissue in lung cancer. CDR3 size: 16 residues. The J segment lost 6 bases and the V segment lost 3 bases, leaving 6 bases of the junction unmatched. No cell sorting was done before RNA was extracted from the tissue. This non-tumor lung sample came from over 3 cm beyond the tumor edge. This clonotype came up a few times. A much larger clone differs from this one at a single base, so this may be a read error. TCRbeta libraries were built with three rounds of nested PCR, modified from ARM-PCR. Via MiXCR, TCRdb re-called the multiplex PCR reads, giving one row per CDR3 protein. The table shows 90,000 to 100,000 distinct CDR3 sequences, with 80% occurring only once.

Source material: distant non-tumor lung tissue. The sequence came from a man aged 55 to 70 with small cell lung cancer. The V call is TRBV12-3 or TRBV12-4, the J call TRBJ2-2, with 11 bases matching TRBD2. CDR3 sequence reads: CASSFGISGRAGELFF. DNA for the CDR3: TGTGCCAGCAGTTTTGGGATTAGCGGGAGGGCCGGGGAGCTGTTTTTT.